Below, one TCR beta chain is given with its context. Its antigen remains unidentified. One base away there is no much larger clone; base qualities are not given. The record originates from a study of metastatic and nonmetastatic thyroid tumors (dated by TCRdb to 2018 to 2020). With respect to the entire study: The researchers compared repertoires between peripheral blood samples and tumor or nodule tissue samples from patients with malignant or benign thyroid disease. Paper-wide results and their limitations: TCR beta diversity was reported as significantly higher in malignant tumors than in benign nodules, in both blood and tumor samples.

The library was produced with PCR. Sequencing was performed on an Illumina HiSeq 4000. High-throughput sequencing was used to profile the CDR3 region of the TCR beta-chain in every patient. The paper's data handling went like this. The researchers built a classifier to tell apart papillary thyroid cancer patients with distant metastasis, based on CDR3 differences among clinicopathological groups. The Shannon index was used to assess repertoire diversity, and the Morisita-Horn index was used to assess tumor-blood repertoire similarity. TCRdb ran its own pipeline on the public reads, namely fastp trimming at Q25 and MiXCR clone calling, and kept in-frame beta chains. TCRdb, not the original authors, processed these V and J calls. Here the sample has a few thousand clones; 26% occur a single time. Of the sample, roughly 14% falls within the top ten clones. No treatment had been received by any patient before thyroid surgery. Patient clinical samples collected from the early 2010s to the late 2010s were retrospectively analysed using T-cell receptor beta sequencing.

Sequenced input: tumor tissue. The clonotype originates from a female donor with papillary thyroid cancer or a benign thyroid nodule (not recorded which). Some clones in this sample may be carry-over from other donors' samples.

The CDR3 loop reads CASSIPTGAPYNTEAFF. The DNA sequence is given as TGTGCCAGCAGCATACCTACAGGTGCTCCCTACAACACTGAAGCTTTCTTT. The V gene is TRBV4-2 and the J gene is TRBJ1-1; TRBD1 might be the D gene, on 5 matching bases. From its cysteine to its phenylalanine, the CDR3 spans 17 amino acids. Only the CDR3 DNA stays, 51 bases, in frame from base 1. V sheds 5 bases and J sheds 2 bases, leaving 21 bases between their ends. From the germline V gene, CDR1 is LGHNA and CDR2 is YNFKEQ.